The sequence of this T cell receptor beta chain was determined in a study of blood T cell dynamics during melanoma immunotherapy. Study-level results: Disease-control patients' PBMC repertoires became either more clonal or more diverse at W3.

In the case of this clone: Antigen: not known.

A fixed DNA input of 300 to 350 ng was used per bulk PBMC sample. TCRdb's table, derived via immunoSEQ multiplex PCR, lists solely in-frame clones and lacks some. The table shows about 6,900 clones, with around 85% occurring only once. The V gene lost 4 bases and the J gene lost 0 bases, with 5 bases spanning the gap. The CDR3 totals 13 residues. The germline gives CDR1 SGHDT, CDR2 YYEEEE. Indicated time point: week 3, after first cycle of checkpoint inhibitor. Apart from two fast progressors, RECIST 1.1 response was judged 12 weeks post-infusion. Prior systemic cancer therapy, immunosuppressant use and other active malignancies excluded patients.

The specimen comprised blood, sampled from a patient treated with checkpoint blockade. J is TRBJ1-5 and V is TRBV5-6; D unresolved. This TCR was recovered from a human donor with melanoma. Written as DNA, the CDR3 is TGTGCCAGCAGCCGAGATAGCAATCAGCCCCAGCATTTT. Its translation is CASSRDSNQPQHF.